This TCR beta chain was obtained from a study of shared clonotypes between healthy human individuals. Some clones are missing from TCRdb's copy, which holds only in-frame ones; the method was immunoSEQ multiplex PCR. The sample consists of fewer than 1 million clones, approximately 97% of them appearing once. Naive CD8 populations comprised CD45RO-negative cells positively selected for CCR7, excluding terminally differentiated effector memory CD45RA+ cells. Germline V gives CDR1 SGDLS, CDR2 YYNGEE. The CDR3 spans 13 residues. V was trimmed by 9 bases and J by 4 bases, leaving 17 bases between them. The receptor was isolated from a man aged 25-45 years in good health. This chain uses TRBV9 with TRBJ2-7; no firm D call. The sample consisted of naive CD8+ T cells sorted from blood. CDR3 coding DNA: TGTGCCACCAAGAATGCTAGGTCTTACGAGCAGTACTTC. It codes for CATKNARSYEQYF.